Listed below are T cell receptor beta chains from one sample, sequenced in a study of blood T cell repertoires in COVID-19. The method was immunoSEQ multiplex PCR; TCRdb's version includes in-frame clones alone and lacks a portion of them. Here the sample spans 130,000 to 150,000 clones, 80% being singletons. The sequenced material came from peripheral blood. The receptors shown here come from a man aged 55 to 70 with active or convalescent COVID-19. CDR3s include the opening cysteine and the closing phenylalanine or tryptophan. A D gene is named only where the DNA matches it firmly. Size tells how often a clone was seen (once, few, many) or the class of an expanded clone, and some rows leave it out.

V gene	J gene	clone size	D gene	CDR3 protein	CDR3 DNA
TRBV19	TRBJ1-1	-	TRBD1	CASSPPTGRGNTEAFF	TGTGCCAGTAGTCCCCCGACAGGGAGAGGGAACACTGAAGCTTTCTTT
TRBV5-4	TRBJ1-1	-	-	CASSLGQVNTEAFF	TGTGCCAGCAGCTTGGGCCAGGTGAACACTGAAGCTTTCTTT
TRBV3-1/TRBV3-2	TRBJ2-2	few	-	CASSQDLTGELFF	TGTGCCAGCAGCCAAGACCTCACCGGGGAGCTGTTTTTT
TRBV15	TRBJ2-3	-	TRBD2	CATSRTTPGLAGADTQYF	TGTGCCACCAGCAGGACAACGCCGGGACTAGCGGGAGCAGATACGCAGTATTTT
TRBV4-3	TRBJ1-2	-	TRBD1	CASSQGGQGEGSYGYTF	TGCGCCAGCAGCCAAGGGGGACAGGGGGAGGGGTCCTATGGCTACACCTTC
TRBV29-1	TRBJ2-7	-	-	CSVVPQAYEQYF	TGCAGCGTTGTCCCCCAGGCCTACGAGCAGTACTTC
TRBV7-9	TRBJ1-6	-	TRBD1	CASSPDRGLYSPLHF	TGTGCCAGCAGCCCCGACAGGGGATTGTATTCACCCCTCCACTTT
TRBV27	TRBJ2-2	-	TRBD2	CASSGPGKGTSSTGELFF	TGTGCCAGCAGTGGACCCGGAAAGGGGACTAGCAGCACCGGGGAGCTGTTTTTT
TRBV6-6	TRBJ2-3	-	-	CASSLPGQISTDTQYF	TGTGCCAGCAGTCTACCAGGACAGATTAGCACAGATACGCAGTATTTT
TRBV11-2	TRBJ2-2	-	TRBD2	CASSFLAAGGTGELFF	TGTGCCAGCAGCTTTTTGGCCGCGGGAGGGACCGGGGAGCTGTTTTTT
TRBV5-1	TRBJ2-2	-	-	CASSSRQNTGELFF	TGCGCCAGCAGCTCCCGACAGAACACCGGGGAGCTGTTTTTT
TRBV5-6	TRBJ1-3	many	TRBD1	CASSRAGTGGAGNTIYF	TGTGCCAGCAGCCGAGCCGGGACAGGGGGGGCTGGAAACACCATATATTTT
TRBV5-8	TRBJ1-6	-	-	CASSLRPRDSPLHF	TGTGCCAGCAGCTTGCGGCCGCGGGATTCACCCCTCCACTTT
TRBV10-3	TRBJ1-6	-	TRBD1	CAISDRPGQGAQGHNSPLHF	TGTGCCATCAGTGACCGCCCGGGACAGGGGGCTCAGGGGCATAATTCACCCCTCCACTTT
TRBV14	TRBJ1-3	-	-	CASSQENGASGNTIYF	TGTGCCAGCAGCCAAGAAAATGGGGCCTCTGGAAACACCATATATTTT
TRBV4-1	TRBJ1-5	-	-	CASSHPLLGGNQPQHF	TGCGCCAGCAGCCACCCTTTGCTAGGGGGAAATCAGCCCCAGCATTTT
TRBV5-1	TRBJ2-5	once	-	CASSLDRTQGSETQYF	TGCGCCAGCAGCTTGGATAGGACACAGGGATCGGAGACCCAGTACTTC
TRBV6-5	TRBJ1-6	few	-	CASSGRGAGNSPLHF	TGTGCCAGCAGCGGACGGGGGGCGGGGAATTCACCCCTCCACTTT
TRBV30	TRBJ2-1	-	TRBD1	CAWSMGQEDNEQFF	TGTGCCTGGAGTATGGGACAGGAGGACAATGAGCAGTTCTTC
TRBV2	TRBJ1-6	few	-	CASSEPNNSPLHF	TGTGCCAGCAGTGAACCCAATAATTCACCCCTCCACTTT
TRBV28	TRBJ2-1	-	TRBD2	CATVTSGVYNEQFF	TGTGCCACCGTAACTAGCGGGGTTTACAATGAGCAGTTCTTC
TRBV20-1	TRBJ2-1	-	-	CSARTQGEQFF	TGCAGTGCTAGAACGCAGGGTGAGCAGTTCTTC
TRBV11-2	TRBJ2-5	-	TRBD1	CASSSYRGLGETQYF	TGTGCCAGCAGCTCTTACAGGGGTCTGGGAGAGACCCAGTACTTC
TRBV7-9	TRBJ2-1	-	TRBD2	CASVNSGAAEQFF	TGTGCCAGCGTCAATAGCGGGGCCGCCGAGCAGTTCTTC
TRBV29-1	TRBJ2-3	-	TRBD2	CSVIRVEEGGSNTQYF	TGCAGCGTTATAAGGGTGGAGGAGGGAGGGTCAAATACGCAGTATTTT
TRBV9	TRBJ2-7	once	-	CAPRTVGRQVPYEQYF	TGTGCCCCAAGAACCGTAGGTCGACAGGTACCCTACGAGCAGTACTTC
TRBV4-2	TRBJ2-7	once	TRBD2	CASRLTPGLASEQYF	TGTGCCAGCAGGCTTACCCCGGGACTAGCGAGCGAGCAGTACTTC
TRBV7-8	TRBJ1-1	-	-	CASSLVESGATEAFF	TGTGCCAGCAGCTTAGTGGAGTCCGGAGCGACCGAAGCTTTCTTT